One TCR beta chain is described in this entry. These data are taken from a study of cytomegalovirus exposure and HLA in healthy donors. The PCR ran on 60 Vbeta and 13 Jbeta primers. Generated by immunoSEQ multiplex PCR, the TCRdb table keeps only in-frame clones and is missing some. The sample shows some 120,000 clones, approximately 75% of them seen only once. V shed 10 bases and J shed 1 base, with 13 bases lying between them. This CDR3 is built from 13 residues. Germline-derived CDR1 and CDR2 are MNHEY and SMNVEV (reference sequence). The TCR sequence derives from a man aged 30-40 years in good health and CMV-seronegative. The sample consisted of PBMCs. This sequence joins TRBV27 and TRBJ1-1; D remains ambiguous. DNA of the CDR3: TGTGCCACCTTGTCTGGCGGGAACACTGAAGCTTTCTTT. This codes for CATLSGGNTEAFF.